This T cell receptor beta chain is drawn from a study of T-cell reconstitution after alpha-beta-depleted transplantation in children. Germline V lookup: CDR1 SGHRS, CDR2 YFSETQ. V was clipped by 0 bases and J by 3 bases, with 12 bases between them. This CDR3 has 16 residues. TCRbeta library preparation incorporated unique molecular identifiers. TCRdb processed the PCR reads anew with MiXCR; each CDR3 protein has one entry. The data show about 400,000 distinct CDR3 sequences, 20% seen once. This clonotype was recorded a few times. This rearrangement joins TRBV5-1 to TRBJ2-2, with D perhaps being TRBD1 or TRBD2 (6 bases each). The material sequenced was PBMCs from the stem cell graft donor, taken from the stem cell graft. This clonotype was obtained from a human donor who donated a stem cell graft to a child with acute myeloid leukemia. CDR3 loop: CASSLDRGQHTGELFF. In DNA, the CDR3 is TGCGCCAGCAGCTTGGACCGGGGGCAGCACACCGGGGAGCTGTTTTTT.